This passage covers 7 T cell receptor beta chains from one sample sequenced in a study of blood T cell repertoires in COVID-19. Generated by immunoSEQ multiplex PCR, the TCRdb table keeps only in-frame clones and is missing some. Of fewer than 350,000 clones detected, roughly 87% appear once; the ten largest clones hold less than 5%. Material: peripheral blood. The receptors originated from a woman aged 55-70 years with COVID-19, enrolled during active disease.

This rearrangement joins TRBV19 to TRBJ2-7; the D gene is possibly TRBD2 (6 bases). CDR1 is LNHDA, CDR2 SQIVND, per germline (reference sequence). V was pared by 2 bases and J by 2 bases, with 10 bases between. The CDR3 totals 14 residues. The chain's CDR3 is CASSIMGLPYEQYF. The CDR3 coding sequence is TGTGCCAGTAGTATAATGGGACTTCCCTACGAGCAGTACTTC.

The chain's CDR3 is CATSRHQGAYMNTEAFF. The CDR3 region has the DNA TGTGCCACCAGCAGACACCAGGGCGCATACATGAACACTGAAGCTTTCTTT. This chain connects TRBV15 to TRBJ1-1; D possibly corresponds to TRBD1 (5 bases). The length of the CDR3 is 17 residues. The ends were cut back, 2 bases at V and 0 bases at J, with 16 bases in the middle. From germline, CDR1 is LNHNV and CDR2 YYDKDF (reference sequence).

This chain connects TRBV9 to TRBJ2-1; 12 nucleotides agree with TRBD2. CDR1 SGDLS and CDR2 YYNGEE come from the germline V gene. Trimming at V came to 1 base and at J to 7 bases, leaving 3 bases not matched to a gene. This CDR3 contains 15 residues. CDR3 nucleotide sequence: TGTGCCAGCAGCGTATGGCTAGCGGGGGGGAATGAGCAGTTCTTC. Translation: CASSVWLAGGNEQFF.

The J gene is TRBJ2-7, the V gene TRBV19; D gene ambiguous. V was shortened by 1 base and J by 0 bases, with 10 bases between the two germline ends. CDR3 size: 15 residues. Germline V CDR1 and CDR2: LNHDA, SQIVND (reference sequence). DNA for the CDR3: TGTGCCAGTAGTATAGGGGCAGTAAGCTCCTACGAGCAGTACTTC. It encodes CASSIGAVSSYEQYF.

The V gene is TRBV6-2 or TRBV6-3, the J gene TRBJ2-3; D not resolved. The CDR3 is 11 residues long. Germline V lookup: CDR1 MNHEY, CDR2 SVGEGT. Trimming pared 4 bases from V and 8 bases from J, leaving 7 bases between. In nucleotides, the CDR3 is TGTGCCAGCAGTTTTAGTTCTACGCAGTATTTT. Protein product: CASSFSSTQYF.

CDR3 nucleotides: TGTGCCAGCAGCTTCGTCATAGGGGGGGGTCAAGAGACCCAGTACTTC. It is translated as CASSFVIGGGQETQYF. This chain connects TRBV7-9 to TRBJ2-5; D is perhaps TRBD2 (7 bases). Trimming left V 3 bases short and J 2 bases short, with 16 bases between. The V gene's germline CDR1 is SEHNR and CDR2 FQNEAQ (reference sequence). CDR3 length: 16 residues. The whole variable domain, remainder taken from reference TRBV7-9 and TRBJ2-5, is DTGVSQNPRHKITKRGQNVTFRCDPISEHNRLYWYRQTLGQGPEFLTYFQNEAQLEKSRLLSDRFSAERPKGSFSTLEIQRTEQGDSAMYLCASSFVIGGGQETQYFGPGTRLLVL.

The V and J genes are TRBV7-9 and TRBJ1-2; D is possibly TRBD1 (5 bases). Trimming took off 5 bases at V and 4 bases at J, with 11 bases between the two ends. Germline CDR1 is SEHNR and CDR2 is FQNEAQ (reference sequence). CDR3 size: 13 residues. Here the CDR3 DNA reads TGTGCCAGCAGCCCTCAGGGTCTCTATGGCTACACCTTC. It translates to CASSPQGLYGYTF. The whole variable domain, remainder taken from reference TRBV7-9 and TRBJ1-2, is DTGVSQNPRHKITKRGQNVTFRCDPISEHNRLYWYRQTLGQGPEFLTYFQNEAQLEKSRLLSDRFSAERPKGSFSTLEIQRTEQGDSAMYLCASSPQGLYGYTFGSGTRLTVV.